This entry concerns a single TCR beta chain. The sample belongs to a study of T cells after yellow fever vaccination. The CDR3 is 18 residues long. Trimming at V came to 6 bases and at J to 1 base, leaving 15 bases not matched to a gene. Germline V gene sequence: CDR1 MNHEY, CDR2 SVGEGT. TCRdb re-analysed the 5' RACE reads in MiXCR, keeping a single row per CDR3 protein. Here the sample spans about 340,000 distinct CDR3 sequences, 8.5% to 9% being singletons. The sequence came from a man between 18 and 29 years old who received the YFV17D yellow fever vaccine. This rearrangement joins TRBV6-2 or TRBV6-3 to TRBJ1-1; TRBD1 matches at 9 bases. Sequencing was performed on PBMCs, taken on the day of the first yellow fever vaccination. The CDR3 region is CASSSGTGFFQANTEAFF. The CDR3 DNA reads TGTGCCAGCAGCTCCGGGACAGGGTTTTTCCAAGCGAACACTGAAGCTTTCTTT.